The 24 T cell receptor beta chains below come from one sample, sequenced in a study of control samples from healthy donors and cancer patients. Repertoires were generated with immunoSEQ multiplex PCR, while TCRdb's copy carries only in-frame clones and drops some. The sample holds about 26,000 clones; roughly four fifths are singletons and the top ten take under 30%. Sequencing was performed on PBMCs. The source of these receptors is a man aged 60-69 years with colorectal cancer.

The chain joins TRBV18 to TRBJ2-5; D is ambiguous. V was pared by 1 base and J by 0 bases, with 3 bases between. The V gene's germline CDR1 is KGHSH and CDR2 LQKENI. This CDR3 has 13 residues. DNA of the CDR3: TGTGCCAGCTCACCACGGTACCAAGAGACCCAGTACTTC. Translation gives CASSPRYQETQYF.

This chain links TRBV24-1 with TRBJ1-5; no clear D. Deletions cut 0 bases from V and 2 bases from J, with 7 bases between. The germline V gene encodes CDR1 KGHDR and CDR2 SFDVKD. This CDR3 comprises 15 residues. CDR3 protein: CATSDLSGCNQPQHF. The DNA for the CDR3 is TGTGCCACCAGTGATTTGTCGGGTTGCAATCAGCCCCAGCATTTT.

The chain joins TRBV2 to TRBJ1-2; D unresolved. CDR1 SNHLY and CDR2 FYNNEI come from the germline V gene. The CDR3 contains 12 residues. V gave up 3 bases and J gave up 7 bases, with 9 bases separating them. In DNA, the CDR3 is TGTGCCAGCAGTGACCGAGGTGTTGGCTACACCTTC. Translating gives CASSDRGVGYTF.

The CDR3: CASGRAPYEQYF. The CDR3 region has the DNA TGTGCCAGCGGGAGGGCCCCCTACGAGCAGTACTTC. The genes are TRBV6-5 and TRBJ2-7; 7 nucleotides match TRBD2. Germline CDR1 is MNHEY and CDR2 is SVGAGI. The CDR3 sequence is 12 residues long. With 8 bases clipped from V and 2 bases from J, the junction kept 3 bases outside the gene matches.

In this sample, this clone turned up once. The chain links TRBV30 to TRBJ1-5; 9 nucleotides line up with TRBD1. V lost 2 bases and J lost 7; bases outside the gene matches: 9. This CDR3 is 15 amino acids long. In germline, CDR1 is GTSNPN, CDR2 SVGIG (reference sequence). For the CDR3, the DNA is TGTGCCTGGAGTCTTAAACAGGGGGCGAGGCAGCCCCAGCATTTT. It is translated as CAWSLKQGARQPQHF. The variable domain in full, with the rest retrieved from reference TRBV30 and TRBJ1-5, is SQTIHQWPATLVQPVGSPLSLECTVEGTSNPNLYWYRQAAGRGLQLLFYSVGIGQISSEVPQNLSASRPQDRQFILSSKKLLLSDSGFYLCAWSLKQGARQPQHFGDGTRLSIL.

The chain uses TRBV19 and TRBJ2-2; D possibly uses TRBD1 or TRBD2 (5 bases each). Germline CDR1 reads LNHDA; CDR2 reads SQIVND (reference sequence). The CDR3 has 14 residues. Trimming pared 7 bases from V and 0 bases from J, leaving 9 bases between. Here the CDR3 reads CASTRGPNTGELFF. As DNA, the CDR3 is TGTGCCAGTACCCGGGGACCGAACACCGGGGAGCTGTTTTTT.

This clone came up a few times. The V gene is TRBV6-5, the J gene TRBJ2-3, with a weak D call TRBD1 (5 bases). CDR3 length: 14 residues. CDR1 and CDR2 from the germline V gene are MNHEY and SVGAGI. V was pared by 7 bases and J by 3 bases, with 14 bases between. This chain's CDR3 is CASKDNLGTDTQYF. The CDR3 DNA follows: TGTGCCAGCAAGGACAACCTAGGGACAGATACGCAGTATTTT.

This clone was recorded a few times. The chain has TRBV3-1 (or the pseudogene TRBV3-2) and TRBJ2-1; D is ambiguous. Germline CDR1 and CDR2: LGHDT and YNNKEL (reference sequence). Trimming took 8 bases from V and 0 from J, leaving 17 bases between them. CDR3 length equals 16 residues. The CDR3 region is CASEARRPSSYNEQFF. CDR3 nucleotide sequence: TGTGCCAGCGAAGCCCGTCGCCCATCCTCCTACAATGAGCAGTTCTTC.

The chain has TRBV13 and TRBJ2-3; 10 bases are a match to TRBD2. Germline V lookup: CDR1 PRHDT, CDR2 FYEKMQ (reference sequence). J gave up 6 bases and V 0 bases, and 6 bases lay outside the gene matches. CDR3 length: 16 amino acids. The CDR3 spells CASSLGQGTSADTQYF. The DNA of the CDR3 is TGTGCCAGCAGCTTAGGCCAGGGGACTAGCGCCGATACGCAGTATTTT.

V is TRBV9 and J is TRBJ2-7; 8 bases match TRBD1. J gave up 2 bases and V 2 bases, and 6 bases lay outside the gene matches. Germline V gene sequence: CDR1 SGDLS, CDR2 YYNGEE. The CDR3 spans 15 residues. DNA for the CDR3: TGTGCCAGCAGCGTCGGGACAGGAGGGCCCTACGAGCAGTACTTC. Translation: CASSVGTGGPYEQYF. The whole variable domain, filled in from reference TRBV9 and TRBJ2-7, reads DSGVTQTPKHLITATGQRVTLRCSPRSGDLSVYWYQQSLDQGLQFLIQYYNGEERAKGNILERFSAQQFPDLHSELNLSSLELGDSALYFCASSVGTGGPYEQYFGPGTRLTVT.

The chain combines TRBV7-2 with TRBJ1-2, with D unclear. Germline CDR1 is SGHTA and CDR2 is FQGNSA. The CDR3 is 13 amino acids. V dropped 6 bases and J dropped 6 bases, with 14 bases sitting between them. CDR3 in amino acids: CASRSVGINGYTF. CDR3 DNA sequence: TGTGCCAGCAGATCTGTTGGGATAAATGGCTACACCTTC.

The rearrangement joins TRBV11-2 to TRBJ2-7; a weak D match, TRBD1 (5 bases). Germline lookup yields CDR1 SGHAT and CDR2 FQNNGV. Trimming shortened V by 1 base and J by 3 bases, and 7 bases separated the two germline ends. This CDR3 has 13 amino acids. CDR3 coding DNA: TGTGCCAGCAGCTTAGCGCAGGGCTACGAGCAGTACTTC. Translated: CASSLAQGYEQYF.

J is TRBJ2-7 and V is TRBV6-1; D unclear. This CDR3 contains 15 residues. Per the germline V gene, CDR1 is MNHNS and CDR2 is SASEGT. With 3 bases removed from V and 2 bases from J, the gap between germline ends came to 14 bases. The chain's CDR3 is CASSDQVASTYEQYF. CDR3 in DNA: TGTGCCAGCAGTGACCAGGTGGCATCTACCTACGAGCAGTACTTC.

This clone was picked up one time. This sequence joins TRBV24-1 and TRBJ2-5; TRBD1 might be the D (5 bases). The CDR3 sequence is 14 residues long. Deletions cut 3 bases from V and 5 bases from J, with 12 bases between. Germline V gene data show CDR1 as KGHDR and CDR2 as SFDVKD. CDR3 DNA sequence: TGTGCCACCAGTGATGAAGGGGCCGGGGAGACCCAGTACTTC. It is translated as CATSDEGAGETQYF.

To note about this clone: Other DNA sequences of this sample code for an identical CDR3. The chain couples TRBV6-5 to TRBJ2-7; tentatively, D is TRBD1 or TRBD2 (5 bases each). CDR3 size: 14 residues. With 1 base removed from V and 0 bases from J, the gap between germline ends came to 7 bases. Germline CDR1 and CDR2: MNHEY and SVGAGI. CDR3 protein: CASSYWGSSYEQYF. The CDR3 DNA is TGTGCCAGCAGTTACTGGGGGAGCTCCTACGAGCAGTACTTC.

The V call is TRBV5-4, the J call TRBJ2-2; the D is unclear. Trimming shortened V by 4 bases and J by 10 bases, and 17 bases separated the two germline ends. The CDR3 is 14 amino acids. Germline V gives CDR1 SGHNT, CDR2 YYREEE (reference sequence). The DNA for the CDR3 is TGTGCCAGCAGCACACCCTCCGGCCCCGCGGAGCTGTTTTTT. It is translated as CASSTPSGPAELFF.

V gene TRBV12-2 combines with J gene TRBJ2-7; the table's D gene call, TRBD1, was not cross checked with the DNA. TRBV12-2 is listed as a pseudogene. The CDR3 is 15 amino acids. CDR3 residues: CASRLAGQGSYEQYF. CDR3 DNA: TGTGCAAGTCGCTTAGCGGGACAGGGGTCCTACGAGCAGTACTTC.

The chain is built from TRBV19 and TRBJ2-7; D perhaps matches TRBD2 (6 bases). The CDR3 totals 14 residues. Germline assignment: CDR1 LNHDA and CDR2 SQIVND (reference sequence). V was clipped by 10 bases and J by 2 bases, with 18 bases between them. As DNA, the CDR3 is TGTGCCACCTTAGAGGGTCGGGGGACCTACGAGCAGTACTTC. It encodes CATLEGRGTYEQYF.

This clone was seen only a few times. The rearrangement links TRBV5-1 to TRBJ2-1; TRBD2 aligns across 9 bases. The junction had 4 bases not matched to a gene; V was cut back by 4 bases and J by 8 bases. From germline, CDR1 is SGHRS and CDR2 YFSETQ. The CDR3 extends over 13 amino acids. CDR3 region: CASSLAGSYEQFF. The CDR3 nucleotides read TGCGCCAGCAGCCTAGCGGGGTCATATGAGCAGTTCTTC.

The DNA for the CDR3 is TGTGCCATCAGTGAGCAAGCGGCTAGCGCTTACAATGAGCAGTTCTTC. This gives the protein CAISEQAASAYNEQFF. The chain recombines TRBV10-3 with TRBJ2-1; D may be TRBD2 (6 bases). The V end was cut by 2 bases, the J end by 4 bases, with 15 bases between. Per germline, CDR1 ENHRY and CDR2 SYGVKD. This CDR3 is 16 amino acids long.

The genes are TRBV6-5 and TRBJ1-3; no definite D call. Trimming took 0 bases from V and 1 from J, leaving 4 bases between them. Germline V CDR1 and CDR2: MNHEY, SVGAGI. The CDR3 consists of 14 residues. The CDR3 DNA reads TGTGCCAGCAGTTACTCAGGGTCTGGAAACACCATATATTTT. Its translation: CASSYSGSGNTIYF.

The chain uses TRBV30 and TRBJ2-1, with D unclear. Trimming left V 5 bases short and J 10 bases short, with 27 bases between. This CDR3 is built from 16 residues. Germline values: CDR1 GTSNPN, CDR2 SVGIG (reference sequence). Here the CDR3 DNA reads TGTGCCTGGGAAAACGGTGGCAGTCTAACGCCCATCGAGCAGTTCTTC. This gives the protein CAWENGGSLTPIEQFF.

The chain couples TRBV18 to TRBJ1-4; TRBD1 agrees at 7 bases. V trimming: 6 bases; J trimming: 13 bases; junction bases outside the gene matches: 8. Germline V CDR1 and CDR2: KGHSH, LQKENI. This CDR3 is 12 amino acids long. CDR3 in amino acids: CASSATGEALFF. The CDR3 DNA reads as TGTGCCAGCTCGGCTACAGGGGAAGCACTGTTTTTT.

A single count supports this clone. The chain employs TRBV6-1 and TRBJ2-3, with unresolved D. V was clipped by 3 bases and J by 0 bases, with 13 bases between them. This CDR3 is built from 16 residues. Germline V CDR1 and CDR2: MNHNS, SASEGT. The DNA of the CDR3 is TGTGCCAGCAGTGACCCCAGCTTTACTAGCACAGATACGCAGTATTTT. It translates to CASSDPSFTSTDTQYF.